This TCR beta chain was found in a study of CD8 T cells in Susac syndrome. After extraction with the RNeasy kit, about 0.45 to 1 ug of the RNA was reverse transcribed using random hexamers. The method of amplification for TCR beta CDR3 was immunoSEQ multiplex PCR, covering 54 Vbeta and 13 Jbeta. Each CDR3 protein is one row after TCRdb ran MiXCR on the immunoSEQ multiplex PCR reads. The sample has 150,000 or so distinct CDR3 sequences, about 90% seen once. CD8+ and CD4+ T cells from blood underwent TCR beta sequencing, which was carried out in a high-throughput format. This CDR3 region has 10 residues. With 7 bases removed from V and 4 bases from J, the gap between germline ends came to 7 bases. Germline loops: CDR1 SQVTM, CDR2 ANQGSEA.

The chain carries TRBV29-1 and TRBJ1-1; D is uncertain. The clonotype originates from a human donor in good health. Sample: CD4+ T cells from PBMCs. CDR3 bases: TGCAGCGGGAGCGGCACTGAAGCTTTCTTT. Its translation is CSGSGTEAFF.